This entry lists 9 T cell receptor beta chains sequenced from one sample in a study of cytomegalovirus exposure and HLA in healthy donors. Vbeta (60) and Jbeta (13) primers were used in the PCR. Measured with immunoSEQ multiplex PCR; TCRdb has only the in-frame clones, and not every one. Of more than 95,000 clones listed, 60% to 85% are singletons. The source material was PBMCs. All receptors come from a man between 50 and 59 years old in good health and CMV-seropositive.

This chain joins TRBV27 and TRBJ1-6, with no clear D. The CDR3 is 14 amino acids. Germline-derived CDR1 and CDR2 are MNHEY and SMNVEV (reference sequence). V lost 5 bases and J lost 5, with 10 bases in between. This chain's CDR3 is CASSQADNNSPLHF. CDR3 DNA sequence: TGTGCCAGCAGTCAGGCCGATAATAATTCACCCCTCCACTTT.

This clone was counted once. This rearrangement joins TRBV2 to TRBJ1-5, with 8 bases fitting TRBD1. With V trimmed by 6 bases and J by 2 bases, 3 bases remained unmatched. Germline values: CDR1 SNHLY, CDR2 FYNNEI. The CDR3 runs to 14 residues. The CDR3 DNA reads as TGTGCCAGCAGGGAACAGGGGGGCAATCAGCCCCAGCATTTT. Encoded protein: CASREQGGNQPQHF.

Here the CDR3 reads CASKQTNPPNTEAFF. CDR3 DNA sequence: TGTGCCAGTAAACAGACGAATCCCCCGAACACTGAAGCTTTCTTT. This chain uses TRBV19 with TRBJ1-1, with D hard to call. Germline values: CDR1 LNHDA, CDR2 SQIVND (reference sequence). Trimming stripped 7 bases from V and 1 base from J, with 16 bases between. CDR3 length: 15 amino acids. The full variable domain, in which reference TRBV19 and TRBJ1-1 provide the parts outside the CDR3, is DGGITQSPKYLFRKEGQNVTLSCEQNLNHDAMYWYRQDPGQGLRLIYYSQIVNDFQKGDIAEGYSVSREKKESFPLTVTSAQKNPTAFYLCASKQTNPPNTEAFFGQGTRLTVV.

V gene TRBV9 combines with J gene TRBJ1-1; D gene unclear. V was shortened by 0 bases and J by 1 base, with 16 bases between the two germline ends. Germline V gene lookup returns CDR1 SGDLS and CDR2 YYNGEE. There are 17 residues in the CDR3. CDR3 sequence (DNA): TGTGCCAGCAGCGTAGCTGATCCGGGTTATTCGAACACTGAAGCTTTCTTT. Residues: CASSVADPGYSNTEAFF.

Only a few counts were recorded for this clone. The rearrangement uses TRBV6-6 and TRBJ1-4, with TRBD1 identical over 11 bases. V lost 4 bases to trimming and J lost 7 bases; unmatched junction nucleotides: 2. Germline-derived CDR1 and CDR2 are MNHNY and SVGAGI (reference sequence). The CDR3 consists of 14 residues. For the CDR3, the DNA is TGTGCCAGCAGTTCCGGACAGGGGGCTGAAAAACTGTTTTTT. Translation: CASSSGQGAEKLFF.

The V gene is TRBV5-1, the J gene TRBJ1-1, with TRBD1 identical over 9 bases. Trimming at V came to 3 bases and at J to 4 bases, leaving 7 bases not matched to a gene. The CDR3 runs to 15 residues. Germline loops: CDR1 SGHRS, CDR2 YFSETQ. The CDR3 region has the DNA TGCGCCAGCAGCTACAGACAGGGGGTTGGCACTGAAGCTTTCTTT. Translation: CASSYRQGVGTEAFF.

This rearrangement joins TRBV11-2 to TRBJ2-5; 11 positions agree with TRBD2. Germline V gene sequence: CDR1 SGHAT, CDR2 FQNNGV. V lost 0 bases and J lost 5; bases outside the gene matches: 5. The CDR3 spans 16 residues. CDR3 nucleotides: TGTGCCAGCAGCTTAGATCAGGCTAGCGGGAGGGAGACCCAGTACTTC. Translation gives CASSLDQASGRETQYF.

The rearrangement links TRBV21-1 to TRBJ1-1. TRBV21-1 is a pseudogene segment. The CDR3 sequence is 14 residues long. CDR3 loop: CAGLCKFLNTEAFF. CDR3 nucleotide sequence: TGTGCCGGACTCTGTAAATTCTTGAACACTGAAGCTTTCTTT.

V usage is TRBV6-5 and J usage is TRBJ1-6, with 8 bases fitting TRBD1. The J segment lost 7 bases and the V segment lost 6 bases, leaving 5 bases of the junction unmatched. This CDR3 is 14 amino acids long. The germline gives CDR1 MNHEY, CDR2 SVGAGI. CDR3 bases: TGTGCCAGCAGACCCGACAGGGGAAATTCACCCCTCCACTTT. Its translation: CASRPDRGNSPLHF.